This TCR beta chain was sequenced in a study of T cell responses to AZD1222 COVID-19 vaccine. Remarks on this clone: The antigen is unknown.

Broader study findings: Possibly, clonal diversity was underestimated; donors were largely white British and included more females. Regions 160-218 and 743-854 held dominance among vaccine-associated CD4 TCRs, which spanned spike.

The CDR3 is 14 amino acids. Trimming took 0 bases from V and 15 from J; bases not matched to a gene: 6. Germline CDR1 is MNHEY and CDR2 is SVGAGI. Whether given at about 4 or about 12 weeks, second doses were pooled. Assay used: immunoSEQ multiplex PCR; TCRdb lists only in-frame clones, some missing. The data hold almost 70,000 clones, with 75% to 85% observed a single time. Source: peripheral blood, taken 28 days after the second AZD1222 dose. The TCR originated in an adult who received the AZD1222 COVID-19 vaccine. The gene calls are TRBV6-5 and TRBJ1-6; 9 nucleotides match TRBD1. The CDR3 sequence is CASSYSEGTGRLHF. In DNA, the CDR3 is TGTGCCAGCAGTTACTCGGAGGGGACAGGGCGCCTCCACTTT.